Listed below are T cell receptor beta chains from one sample, sequenced in a study of response to subunit inactivated influenza vaccine. TCRdb re-called the RT-PCR reads through MiXCR, storing one row per CDR3 protein. The sample contains 290,000 or so distinct CDR3 sequences, approximately 20% of which appear only once. The source was PBMCs from blood, collected less than 22 months after vaccination. The receptors were gathered from a man aged 50-75 years who received an inactivated influenza vaccine. Each CDR3 is given without its conserved first and last residue.

j_call v_call cdr3_aa
TRBJ2-1 TRBV24-1 ATSVGGEQF
TRBJ2-3 TRBV6-1 ASSRRTSATDTQY
TRBJ1-6 TRBV6-1 ASRGQLSSNSPLH
TRBJ1-1 TRBV29-1 SGSNTEAF
TRBJ2-1 TRBV28 ASSLEPGGSSYNEQF
TRBJ1-5 TRBV7-2 ASSPTGTSNQPQH
TRBJ2-3 TRBV20-1 SARPRTGAWDTQY
TRBJ2-7 TRBV27 ASSPTGTYEQY
TRBJ2-3 TRBV29-1 SVDGGLVTDTQY
TRBJ2-3 TRBV14 ASSQNRLYTDTQY
TRBJ2-1 TRBV7-2 ASSSTSGGHNEQF
TRBJ1-6 TRBV12-3/TRBV12-4 ASSPPGLYNSPLH
TRBJ1-5 TRBV29-1 SVEADREDQPQH
TRBJ2-2 TRBV3-1 ASSSKQGLVNTGELF
TRBJ1-5 TRBV5-1 ASSYQGDQPQH